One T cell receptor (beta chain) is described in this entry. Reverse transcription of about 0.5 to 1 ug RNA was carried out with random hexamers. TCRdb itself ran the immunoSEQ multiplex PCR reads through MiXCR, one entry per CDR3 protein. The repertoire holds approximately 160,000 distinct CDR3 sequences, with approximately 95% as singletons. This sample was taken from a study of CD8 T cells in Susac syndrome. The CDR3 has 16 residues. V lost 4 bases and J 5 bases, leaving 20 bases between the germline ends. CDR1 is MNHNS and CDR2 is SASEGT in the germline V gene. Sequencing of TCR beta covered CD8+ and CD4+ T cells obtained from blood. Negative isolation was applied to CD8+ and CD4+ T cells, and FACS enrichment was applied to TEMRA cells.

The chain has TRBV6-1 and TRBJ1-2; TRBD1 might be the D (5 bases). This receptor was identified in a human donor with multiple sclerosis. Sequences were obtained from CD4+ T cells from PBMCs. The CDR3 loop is CASSVRDAGAGYGYTF. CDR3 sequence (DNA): TGTGCCAGCAGTGTCCGGGACGCGGGTGCTGGATATGGCTACACCTTC.